The rows below give T cell receptor beta chains drawn from one sample of a study of OX40 agonist ivuxolimab in advanced cancers. TCRdb's table, derived via immunoSEQ multiplex PCR, lists solely in-frame clones and lacks some. The table includes approximately 30,000 clones, 82% detected once. This specimen consisted of CD4+ or CD8+ T cells sorted from blood, obtained in a trial of the OX40 agonist ivuxolimab. The receptors shown here come from an adult with an advanced solid tumor such as melanoma, head and neck, liver or kidney cancer. Each CDR3 is given without its conserved first and last residue. D genes are given only for firm matches.

D gene,V gene,CDR3 length,CDR3 protein
NA,TRBV5-1,16,ASSLATGFFGPTGELF
TRBD2,TRBV5-4,13,ASSASGRASDTQY
TRBD1,TRBV28,14,ASSHFVGQGVDTQY
TRBD1,TRBV11-2,12,ASSWGDRGGEQY
NA,TRBV7-3,11,ASSLMEGTEAF
NA,TRBV15,13,ATSRDGRVHQPQH
NA,TRBV6-1,11,ASRGVLHQPQH
NA,TRBV7-8,12,ASSHSGIYYEQY
NA,TRBV11-2,9,ASSSGKGAF
TRBD1,TRBV5-4,13,ASSLRTGGGYEQY
TRBD1,TRBV27,13,ASRGLGTGEETQY
NA,TRBV7-9,14,ASSFRRRGRLYGYT
NA,TRBV5-1,13,ASTRDITSGNTIY
NA,TRBV11-2,12,ASSRRGNTGELF
NA,TRBV27,13,ASSFYATGTYEQY
NA,TRBV7-6,13,ASSWSEGGYNEQF
NA,TRBV18,13,ASSLLLTEGEGYT
NA,TRBV5-5,13,ASSQTGVAGNTIY
NA,TRBV18,12,ASSPEQTNEKLF
NA,TRBV2,11,ASSRDGNQPQH
NA,TRBV5-1,10,ASSLAIGEQY
NA,TRBV5-4,12,ASSLWTVDSPLH
NA,TRBV18,15,ASSPPNGKTGGNTIY
TRBD1,TRBV18,10,ASRQGAHEQY
NA,TRBV29-1,11,SAARGRGDTQY
TRBD2,TRBV7-3,12,ASNFARGAYEQY
NA,TRBV4-3,10,ASSHRTEGYT
TRBD2,TRBV27,14,ASSLVGGGAGDTQY
TRBD1,TRBV5-1,12,ASSLDRGKNTIY
TRBD1,TRBV13,12,ASSTGQGVYEQY
TRBD2,TRBV6-6,14,ASFPGGGYGANVLT
NA,TRBV5-4,11,ASSLGGSTEAF
NA,TRBV7-9,11,ASSTRNGETQY